The 20 T cell receptor beta chains in this list originate from one sample, sequenced in a study of OX40 agonist ivuxolimab in advanced cancers. Some clones are missing from TCRdb's copy, which holds only in-frame ones; the method was immunoSEQ multiplex PCR. The table shows about 18,000 clones, with around 82% occurring only once. The sample was CD4+ or CD8+ T cells sorted from blood, taken in a trial of the OX40 agonist ivuxolimab. These receptors all come from an adult with an advanced solid tumor such as melanoma, head and neck, liver or kidney cancer.

The V call is TRBV5-1, the J call TRBJ2-5; maybe TRBD1 (5 bases). V was clipped by 0 bases and J by 3 bases, with 15 bases between them. Germline V gene lookup returns CDR1 SGHRS and CDR2 YFSETQ. This CDR3 has 16 residues. The CDR3, as DNA: TGCGCCAGCAGCTTGGGGTCTTCGACAGATAAAGAGACCCAGTACTTC. This encodes CASSLGSSTDKETQYF.

The chain employs TRBV2 and TRBJ2-3; TRBD2 aligns across 13 bases. J was trimmed by 0 bases and V by 3 bases; bases with no gene match: 3. The germline V gene has CDR1 SNHLY and CDR2 FYNNEI. This CDR3 contains 17 residues. The DNA for the CDR3 is TGTGCCAGCAGTGATGTGGGACTAGCGGGAAGCACAGATACGCAGTATTTT. It encodes CASSDVGLAGSTDTQYF.

A word on this clone: The germline gene is not matched at one end of the junction; a read error may be the cause. The chain combines TRBV7-2 with TRBJ2-4; possible D gene TRBD1, 6 bases. The CDR3 runs 12 residues. Germline V CDR1 and CDR2: SGHTA, FQGNSA. CDR3 amino acids: CASSLQGDIEYF. The CDR3 bases are TGTGCCAGCAGCCTCCAAGGGGACATTGAGTACTTC.

The V call is TRBV27, the J call TRBJ1-1, with 10 bases that match TRBD1. CDR3 length equals 15 residues. Per germline, CDR1 MNHEY and CDR2 SMNVEV (reference sequence). V gave up 7 bases and J gave up 4 bases; unmatched junction bases: 9. CDR3 sequence: CASNPGQGRLTEAFF. The CDR3, as DNA: TGTGCCAGCAATCCGGGACAGGGGAGACTCACTGAAGCTTTCTTT.

This clone was recorded a few times. The chain combines TRBV21-1 with TRBJ2-7; no DNA check was done on the table's D call, TRBD2. TRBV21-1 is annotated as a pseudogene. This CDR3 is 14 amino acids long. The chain's CDR3 is CASNTNCGGLEQYF. The CDR3, as DNA: TGTGCCAGCAACACTAATTGCGGGGGGCTCGAGCAGTACTTC.

The chain links TRBV7-6 to TRBJ1-2, with 7 positions matching TRBD1. The V gene end was trimmed by 5 bases and the J gene end by 5 bases; junction bases not matched to a gene: 11. CDR1 is SGHVS and CDR2 is FNYEAQ in the germline V gene. The CDR3 is 15 residues long. The DNA of the CDR3 is TGTGCCAGCAGCCGAAGACCGGGACAGATATATGGCTACACCTTC. Protein product: CASSRRPGQIYGYTF.

About this clone itself: In the same sample, other DNA sequences code for this CDR3. The chain joins TRBV5-4 to TRBJ2-7, with TRBD1 identical over 7 bases. Trimming at V came to 0 bases and at J to 2 bases, leaving 2 bases not matched to a gene. CDR3 size: 14 residues. The germline V gene encodes CDR1 SGHNT and CDR2 YYREEE (reference sequence). CDR3 DNA sequence: TGTGCCAGCAGCTTGGGACAGGGCCCCTACGAGCAGTACTTC. The encoded protein is CASSLGQGPYEQYF. The variable domain in full, with the rest retrieved from reference TRBV5-4 and TRBJ2-7, is ETGVTQSPTHLIKTRGQQVTLRCSSQSGHNTVSWYQQALGQGPQFIFQYYREEENGRGNFPPRFSGLQFPNYSSELNVNALELDDSALYLCASSLGQGPYEQYFGPGTRLTVT.

The chain has TRBV19 and TRBJ1-1, with D unclear. V lost 6 bases, J lost 4 bases, and 3 bases lay in between. CDR3 length: 10 amino acids. Germline V gene lookup returns CDR1 LNHDA and CDR2 SQIVND (reference sequence). CDR3: CASRATEAFF. Written as DNA, the CDR3 is TGTGCCAGTAGGGCCACTGAAGCTTTCTTT.

The gene calls are TRBV6-5 and TRBJ1-2, with TRBD1 as a possible D gene (6 bases). V lost 6 bases to trimming and J lost 2 bases, with 16 bases between them. In germline, CDR1 is MNHEY, CDR2 SVGAGI. CDR3 length: 15 amino acids. CDR3 bases: TGTGCCAGCAGAATAGGACAGCTTATGAACTATGGCTACACCTTC. Translating gives CASRIGQLMNYGYTF.

The chain joins TRBV5-5 to TRBJ1-4, with D uncertain. Trimming left V 1 base short and J 5 bases short, with 9 bases between. CDR1 is SGHKS, CDR2 YYEKEE, per germline (reference sequence). This CDR3 region has 14 residues. The CDR3 is CASSLWIANEKLFF. The CDR3 DNA reads as TGTGCCAGCAGCTTGTGGATCGCGAATGAAAAACTGTTTTTT. The complete variable domain, with remaining parts taken from reference TRBV5-5 and TRBJ1-4, reads DAGVTQSPTHLIKTRGQQVTLRCSPISGHKSVSWYQQVLGQGPQFIFQYYEKEERGRGNFPDRFSARQFPNYSSELNVNALLLGDSALYLCASSLWIANEKLFFGSGTQLSVL.

The chain combines TRBV28 with TRBJ2-7; TRBD1 agrees at 9 bases. There are 16 residues in the CDR3. J was trimmed by 2 bases and V by 1 base; bases with no gene match: 6. The germline V gene has CDR1 MDHEN and CDR2 SYDVKM. This CDR3 is CASSLSGTGLAYEQYF. CDR3 DNA: TGTGCCAGCAGTTTATCCGGGACAGGGCTTGCCTACGAGCAGTACTTC.

The rearrangement links TRBV7-9 to TRBJ1-1, with D possibly being TRBD1 (5 bases). V was pared by 4 bases and J by 1 base, with 16 bases between. The CDR3 is 16 residues long. CDR1 and CDR2 (germline): SEHNR, FQNEAQ (reference sequence). DNA for the CDR3: TGTGCCAGCAGCTCATCCCGGGAGGGGTCGAACACTGAAGCTTTCTTT. Its translation is CASSSSREGSNTEAFF.

This chain links TRBV29-1 with TRBJ2-7, with D unclear. Trimming pared 3 bases from V and 7 bases from J, leaving 16 bases between. This CDR3 spans 13 amino acids. CDR1 is SQVTM and CDR2 is ANQGSEA in the germline V gene. This CDR3 is CSVDLRSSGEQYF. In DNA, the CDR3 is TGCAGCGTTGATCTGCGGTCCTCTGGGGAGCAGTACTTC.

V usage is TRBV28 and J usage is TRBJ2-3; a weak D match, TRBD1 (5 bases). Trimming left V 4 bases short and J 4 bases short, with 12 bases between. CDR3 length equals 14 residues. Looked up from germline, CDR1 is MDHEN and CDR2 is SYDVKM. CDR3: CASSSQAGSDTQYF. The DNA of the CDR3 is TGTGCCAGCAGTTCTCAAGCAGGGTCAGATACGCAGTATTTT.

This rearrangement joins TRBV6-1 to TRBJ2-7; TRBD1 or TRBD2 may be the D gene (5 bases each). V lost 8 bases and J lost 0, with 11 bases in between. This CDR3 is built from 13 residues. CDR1 is MNHNS, CDR2 SASEGT, per germline. CDR3 loop: CASRDGSSYEQYF. DNA of the CDR3: TGTGCCAGCCGGGACGGTAGCTCCTACGAGCAGTACTTC.

The V gene is TRBV30, the J gene TRBJ2-1; 9 bases fit TRBD2. The CDR3 has 16 amino acids. Unmatched junction bases numbered 4, after V lost 0 bases and J lost 1 base. Germline V gene sequence: CDR1 GTSNPN, CDR2 SVGIG (reference sequence). The CDR3 region has the DNA TGTGCCTGGAGTGTTGGCCTAGCGGGGTCCTACAATGAGCAGTTCTTC. It is translated as CAWSVGLAGSYNEQFF.

The chain joins TRBV28 to TRBJ2-1; 8 bases agree with TRBD1. J was trimmed by 8 bases and V by 3 bases; bases with no gene match: 12. The germline V gene encodes CDR1 MDHEN and CDR2 SYDVKM. This CDR3 spans 16 amino acids. CDR3: CASSFPKTGGLDEQFF. CDR3 coding DNA: TGTGCCAGCAGTTTCCCGAAAACAGGGGGTCTAGATGAGCAGTTCTTC.

Written as DNA, the CDR3 is TGTGCCAGTAATTTAGGCAGGCAGCCCCAGCATTTT. Its protein is CASNLGRQPQHF. This chain joins TRBV19 and TRBJ1-5; D unresolved. Trimming cost V 7 bases and J 7 bases, with 11 bases left between them. The germline CDR1 and CDR2 sequences are LNHDA and SQIVND (reference sequence). The CDR3 is made up of 12 amino acids.

This clone was counted a few times. The DNA of the CDR3 is TGTGCCAGCAGAAATGGGCTAGCGGGGAAAGACGAGCAGTTCTTC. Translation: CASRNGLAGKDEQFF. This chain links TRBV7-3 with TRBJ2-1; 9 bases line up with TRBD2. The CDR3 sequence is 15 residues long. The V and J ends lost 6 bases and 10 bases, in that order; junction bases with no gene match: 13. Germline CDR1 is SGHTA and CDR2 is FQGTGA.

The chain combines TRBV27 with TRBJ2-1; 8 bases line up with TRBD2. Germline trimming cut 8 bases from V and 9 bases from J; bases unmatched to any gene: 12. The CDR3 totals 14 residues. Germline loops: CDR1 MNHEY, CDR2 SMNVEV (reference sequence). DNA of the CDR3: TGTGCCAGCGGCATACCGGGGGGGGACTCTGAGCAGTTCTTC. Its protein product is CASGIPGGDSEQFF.